This T cell receptor (beta chain) was observed in a study of response to subunit inactivated influenza vaccine. Overall study results and limits: The authors suggested that few new T cells are recruited per seasonal influenza vaccination.

TCRdb recomputed calls from the RT-PCR reads with MiXCR, one row per CDR3 protein. The data show about 310,000 distinct CDR3 sequences, with 20% to 25% seen just once and more than 8.5% held by the top ten. A note on this clonotype: As yet, its antigen is unknown.

The length of the CDR3 is 16 residues. Germline CDR1 and CDR2: MGHRA and YSYEKL. V lost 3 bases and J lost 2, with 16 bases in between. The clonotype originates from a man aged 45 to 70 who received an inactivated influenza vaccine. The material was PBMCs from blood, obtained approximately 22 months after vaccination. The V gene is TRBV4-1, the J gene TRBJ2-5; a possible D gene is TRBD2 (5 bases). CDR3 loop: CASSQPGSNRQETQYF. The CDR3 nucleotides are TGCGCCAGCAGCCAGCCGGGATCCAACAGACAAGAGACCCAGTACTTC.